What follows is one T cell receptor (beta chain) and its context. Authors' processing steps: Amplification of reference gene primers was used by the study to estimate nucleated cell counts. Assay used: immunoSEQ multiplex PCR; TCRdb lists only in-frame clones, some missing. That table is the source of V, J and clone size, and D and trimming were worked out from the DNA. The table includes hundreds of thousands of clones, 85% to 90% detected once. This CDR3 contains 16 residues. V lost 4 bases and J lost 1, with 12 bases in between. Germline values: CDR1 SGDLS, CDR2 YYNGEE. The sample is drawn from a study of blood T cell repertoires in COVID-19. Study-level background: PBMCs, B-cell-depleted T cells, or T cells were the source of the cDNA or gDNA that made up the material.

This receptor was identified in a woman in her 50s with COVID-19, enrolled during active disease. Sequenced material: peripheral blood. V gene TRBV9 combines with J gene TRBJ1-6; no definite D call. DNA for the CDR3: TGTGCCAGCAGCCCCAGAACAGTTTCCTATAATTCACCCCTCCACTTT. Its protein is CASSPRTVSYNSPLHF.